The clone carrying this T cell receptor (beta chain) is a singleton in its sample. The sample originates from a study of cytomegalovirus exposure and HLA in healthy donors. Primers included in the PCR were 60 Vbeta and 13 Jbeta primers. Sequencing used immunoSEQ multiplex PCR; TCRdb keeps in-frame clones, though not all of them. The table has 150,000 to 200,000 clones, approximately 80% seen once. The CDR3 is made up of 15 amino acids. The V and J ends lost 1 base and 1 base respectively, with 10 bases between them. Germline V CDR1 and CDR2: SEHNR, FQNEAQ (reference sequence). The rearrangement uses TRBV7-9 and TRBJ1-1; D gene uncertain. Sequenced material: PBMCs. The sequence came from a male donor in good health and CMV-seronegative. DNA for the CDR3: TGTGCCAGCAGCTTAGAGCCGCGGGGGAACACTGAAGCTTTCTTT. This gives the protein CASSLEPRGNTEAFF. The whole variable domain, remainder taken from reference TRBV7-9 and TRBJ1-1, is DTGVSQNPRHKITKRGQNVTFRCDPISEHNRLYWYRQTLGQGPEFLTYFQNEAQLEKSRLLSDRFSAERPKGSFSTLEIQRTEQGDSAMYLCASSLEPRGNTEAFFGQGTRLTVV.